One sample yielded the 8 T cell receptor beta chains listed below, sequenced in a study of vaccination and CD4 T cells after COVID-19. The Oncomine TCR Beta short-read assay was applied to DNA of cultured CD4+ T cells. MiXCR was run by TCRdb on the PCR reads, yielding one entry per CDR3 protein. The data contain tens of thousands of distinct CDR3 sequences, roughly 40% of them singletons. Their antigen targets remain unknown. Sample treatment: approximately 9-day PBMC culture with coronavirus spike peptide pools or control peptides (ViraFEST assay). Sequenced material: CD4+ T cells from blood, cultured in vitro, taken after SARS-CoV-2 vaccination. These receptors originate from a human donor who had recovered from COVID-19.

V gene TRBV27 combines with J gene TRBJ2-3; TRBD2 agrees at 9 bases. The germline V gene has CDR1 MNHEY and CDR2 SMNVEV (reference sequence). This CDR3 spans 18 amino acids. The V segment lost 5 bases and the J segment 4 bases; nucleotides outside the gene matches: 16. CDR3 in amino acids: CASSRELAGASPPDTQYF. The CDR3 coding sequence is TGTGCCAGCAGTCGAGAACTAGCGGGTGCCTCACCCCCAGATACGCAGTATTTT.

The rearrangement joins TRBV2 to TRBJ1-2, with D perhaps TRBD1 (6 bases). The V end lost 6 bases, the J end lost 7 bases, and 18 bases lay between the germline ends. The CDR3 has 14 residues. Germline CDR1 SNHLY, CDR2 FYNNEI. CDR3 residues: CASSVFGGAGGYTF. The CDR3 DNA sequence: TGTGCCAGCAGCGTCTTTGGGGGGGCGGGTGGCTACACCTTC.

The chain recombines TRBV11-3 with TRBJ2-5, with 11 bases lining up with TRBD2. Germline CDR1 reads SGHNT; CDR2 reads YENEEA. The J segment lost 0 bases and the V segment lost 4 bases, leaving 7 bases of the junction unmatched. The CDR3 length is 17 residues. The CDR3 spells CASSSGLAGRYQETQYF. DNA of the CDR3: TGTGCCAGCAGCTCCGGACTAGCGGGTCGGTACCAAGAGACCCAGTACTTC. Looking up the rest from reference TRBV11-3 and TRBJ2-5 gives the full variable domain: EAGVVQSPRYKIIEKKQPVAFWCNPISGHNTLYWYLQNLGQGPELLIRYENEEAVDDSQLPKDRFSAERLKGVDSTLKIQPAELGDSAVYLCASSSGLAGRYQETQYFGPGTRLLVL.

This rearrangement joins TRBV7-3 to TRBJ2-1, with D possibly being TRBD1 (6 bases). The CDR3 consists of 16 residues. CDR1 is SGHTA, CDR2 FQGTGA, per germline. The V and J ends lost 0 bases and 10 bases respectively, with 19 bases between them. CDR3: CASSLTVGDRSGEQFF. CDR3 DNA sequence: TGTGCCAGCAGCTTAACGGTGGGAGACAGGTCGGGCGAGCAGTTCTTC.

This clonotype was counted between two and nine times. The genes are TRBV7-8 and TRBJ1-1; TRBD1 is a possible D gene (5 bases). The CDR3 covers 13 residues. V lost 7 bases to trimming and J lost 0 bases, with 9 bases between them. Germline lookup yields CDR1 SGHVS and CDR2 FQNEAQ. CDR3 in DNA: TGTGCCAGCACGAGGGACGTGAACACTGAAGCTTTCTTT. Its protein product is CASTRDVNTEAFF. The whole variable domain, remainder taken from reference TRBV7-8 and TRBJ1-1, is GAGVSQSPRYKVAKRGQDVALRCDPISGHVSLFWYQQALGQGPEFLTYFQNEAQLDKSGLPSDRFFAERPEGSVSTLKIQRTQQEDSAVYLCASTRDVNTEAFFGQGTRLTVV.

The CDR3 region has the DNA TGTGCCAGCAGTTTCGGGACAGGGGAGGGGAACACTGAAGCTTTCTTT. This codes for CASSFGTGEGNTEAFF. The V call is TRBV27, the J call TRBJ1-1; 10 nucleotides agree with TRBD1. The CDR3 runs 16 residues. Trimming removed 3 bases from V and 1 base from J; junction bases left unmatched: 5. Per the germline V gene, CDR1 is MNHEY and CDR2 is SMNVEV (reference sequence).

The rearrangement joins TRBV20-1 to TRBJ1-2, with D maybe TRBD1 (5 bases). The CDR3 has 12 amino acids. The germline CDR1 and CDR2 sequences are DFQATT and SNEGSKA (reference sequence). CDR3 DNA: TGCAGCGGGGACCCCCGCAACTATGGCTACACCTTC. This encodes CSGDPRNYGYTF.

There are a few counts of this clonotype. The chain combines TRBV2 with TRBJ2-7, with a weak D call TRBD1 (6 bases). This CDR3 spans 17 amino acids. Germline CDR1 SNHLY, CDR2 FYNNEI. V gave up 6 bases and J gave up 3 bases, with 24 bases separating them. CDR3 protein: CASRDGTTGFPGYEQYF. CDR3 bases: TGTGCCAGCAGGGACGGAACGACAGGATTCCCGGGCTACGAGCAGTACTTC.